Listed below are T cell receptor beta chains from one sample, sequenced in a study of blood T cell repertoires in COVID-19. Using immunoSEQ multiplex PCR, the repertoire was profiled, and TCRdb retains in-frame clones only, with some absent. The data contain about 170,000 clones, approximately 86% of them singletons. The sample consisted of peripheral blood. Every receptor here comes from a woman aged 80 or older in a cohort sampled during active or convalescent COVID-19. CDR3s include the opening cysteine and the closing phenylalanine or tryptophan. The D gene is left open where the match is weak. Rows give clone size only sometimes, using once, few, many, or a class for an expanded clone.

>TRBJ1-4|TRBD1|few|TRBV6-6
CASSSDRGKEKLFF
TGTGCCAGCAGTTCGGACAGGGGGAAGGAAAAACTGTTTTTT
>TRBJ1-1|-|-|TRBV12-3/TRBV12-4
CASGKGDNTEAFF
TGTGCCAGCGGGAAGGGAGATAACACTGAAGCTTTCTTT
>TRBJ2-3|TRBD1|-|TRBV24-1
CATSDTTGVIGTQYF
TGTGCCACCAGTGATACGACAGGGGTAATCGGTACGCAGTATTTT
>TRBJ2-7|-|-|TRBV5-4
CASSLDTLYEQYF
TGTGCCAGCAGCTTGGACACCCTCTACGAGCAGTACTTC
>TRBJ2-2|-|-|TRBV5-1
CASSLLAGLTIGELFF
TGCGCCAGCAGCTTGTTGGCGGGCCTCACAATCGGGGAGCTGTTTTTT
>TRBJ1-2|-|-|TRBV15
CATSRFGGETDGYTF
TGTGCCACCAGCAGATTCGGAGGGGAAACGGATGGCTACACCTTC
>TRBJ2-1|TRBD2|-|TRBV10-3
CAISVGLAGGTDEQFF
TGTGCCATCAGTGTGGGGCTAGCGGGAGGTACAGATGAGCAGTTCTTC
>TRBJ2-4|TRBD1|-|TRBV27
CASGTVGPQYF
TGTGCCAGCGGGACAGTCGGTCCTCAGTACTTC
>TRBJ2-5|-|-|TRBV21-1
CASSSLWGEETQYF
TGTGCCAGCAGCAGCCTCTGGGGAGAAGAGACCCAGTACTTC
>TRBJ1-2|-|-|TRBV29-1
CSVDTDGYTF
TGCAGCGTGGATACAGATGGCTACACCTTC
>TRBJ2-2|TRBD1|-|TRBV5-1
CASSLFGSGQGFLNTGELFF
TGCGCCAGCAGCTTATTTGGATCGGGACAGGGGTTTTTGAACACCGGGGAGCTGTTTTTT
>TRBJ1-2|TRBD1|-|TRBV27
CASSSRTGAYGYTF
TGTGCCAGCAGTTCCCGGACAGGAGCCTATGGCTACACCTTC
>TRBJ1-5|-|-|TRBV4-3
CASSQDGNQPQHF
TGCGCCAGCAGCCAAGACGGGAATCAGCCCCAGCATTTT
>TRBJ2-7|-|-|TRBV11-2
CASSFSGSSYEQYF
TGTGCCAGCAGCTTCTCAGGGTCCTCCTACGAGCAGTACTTC
>TRBJ2-5|-|-|TRBV29-1
CSVAAGLETQYF
TGCAGCGTTGCTGCGGGGCTAGAGACCCAGTACTTC
>TRBJ1-2|-|-|TRBV7-2
CASRRDDYGYTF
TGTGCCAGCAGGCGGGATGACTATGGCTACACCTTC
>TRBJ1-1|-|-|TRBV6-5
CASSYSRGVNTEAFF
TGTGCCAGCAGTTACTCCAGGGGCGTGAACACTGAAGCTTTCTTT
>TRBJ2-2|TRBD2|-|TRBV4-1
CASSQDFAGGTGELFF
TGCGCCAGCAGCCAAGATTTTGCGGGAGGCACCGGGGAGCTGTTTTTT
>TRBJ1-3|TRBD1|-|TRBV9
CASSETGSTVGNTIYF
TGTGCCAGCAGCGAGACAGGGAGTACCGTTGGAAACACCATATATTTT
>TRBJ2-2|-|-|TRBV7-2
CASSSVRNTGELFF
TGTGCCAGCAGCTCCGTGCGTAACACCGGGGAGCTGTTTTTT
>TRBJ2-1|TRBD2|few|TRBV5-4
CASSAGTSGGAGEQFF
TGTGCCAGCAGCGCCGGGACTAGCGGGGGGGCGGGTGAGCAGTTCTTC
>TRBJ1-2|TRBD1|-|TRBV29-1
CSVERDRGRGYTF
TGCAGCGTTGAGAGGGACAGGGGAAGGGGCTACACCTTC
>TRBJ1-1|TRBD1|-|TRBV6-5
CASNLGTGSAEAFF
TGTGCCAGCAATCTCGGGACAGGGTCTGCTGAAGCTTTCTTT
>TRBJ1-1|-|-|TRBV5-6
CASSLLGQMNTEAFF
TGTGCCAGCAGCTTGTTAGGACAGATGAACACTGAAGCTTTCTTT
>TRBJ2-5|-|-|TRBV3-1/TRBV3-2
CASSQGTANQETQYF
TGTGCCAGCAGCCAAGGGACAGCTAACCAAGAGACCCAGTACTTC
>TRBJ2-2|TRBD1|-|TRBV5-1
CASSLGQGAGELFF
TGCGCCAGCAGCTTGGGACAGGGGGCCGGGGAGCTGTTTTTT
>TRBJ1-3|TRBD1|-|TRBV5-1
CASSLEIGGAAGNTIYF
TGCGCCAGCAGCTTGGAGATAGGGGGCGCCGCTGGAAACACCATATATTTT
>TRBJ1-1|-|once|TRBV5-1
CASSLDVTAAAAFF
TGCGCCAGCAGCTTAGACGTCACAGCGGCTGCGGCTTTCTTT
>TRBJ2-6|-|-|TRBV7-6
CASSSSPGFSGANVLTF
TGTGCCAGCAGCTCCAGCCCAGGGTTTTCAGGGGCCAACGTCCTGACTTTC
>TRBJ1-6|-|-|TRBV7-9
CASSYRGALGDSLHF
TGTGCCAGCAGCTATCGAGGGGCCCTCGGGGACTCCCTCCACTTT
>TRBJ1-5|-|few|TRBV27
CASRKGAATAFVTQHF
TGTGCCAGCCGTAAAGGGGCAGCCACTGCCTTTGTGACCCAGCATTTT
>TRBJ2-5|TRBD1|once|TRBV28
CASSFRQGARETQYF
TGTGCCAGCAGTTTTCGGCAGGGGGCCAGGGAGACCCAGTACTTC
>TRBJ1-5|-|once|TRBV6-2/TRBV6-3
CASSYSGGGQPQHF
TGTGCCAGCAGTTACTCAGGAGGCGGCCAGCCCCAGCATTTT
>TRBJ1-3|-|-|TRBV5-1
CASSLAGLDSGNTIYF
TGCGCCAGCAGCTTGGCCGGGTTGGACTCTGGAAACACCATATATTTT
>TRBJ1-6|TRBD1|once|TRBV5-1
CASSLARGNSPLHF
TGCGCCAGCAGCTTGGCCAGGGGGAATTCACCCCTCCACTTT
>TRBJ2-7|-|once|TRBV5-1
CASSPDRYEQYF
TGCGCCAGCAGCCCGGACAGATACGAGCAGTACTTC
>TRBJ2-3|TRBD2|-|TRBV5-4
CASSLGSWGTSTDTQYF
TGTGCCAGCAGCTTGGGTAGTTGGGGGACTAGTACAGATACGCAGTATTTT